The rows below give T cell receptor beta chains drawn from one sample of a study of graft-versus-host responses after intestinal transplantation. Produced via immunoSEQ multiplex PCR; TCRdb's table is partial and in-frame only. The table shows over 100,000 clones, with around 90% occurring only once. Their antigens remain unidentified. Sequenced material: unstimulated CD4+ T cells sorted from spleen or lymph node cells, taken before transplant. These receptors all come from a human donor who was the organ donor for an intestinal transplant. Each CDR3 is given without its conserved first and last residue.

TRBV9,ASSVVGTGGEKLF
TRBV10-3,AISGQLAYNEQF
TRBV5-6,ASSLYGSGNTIY
TRBV6-6,ASSHTTGSGPEAF
TRBV29-1,SIRGGLTDTQY
TRBV29-1,SVLSGSSYEQY
TRBV10-3,AISESVTDGYT
TRBV6-5,ASSTQKASNEQF
TRBV5-6,ASSFGWIEPTGELF
TRBV19,ASSIGGAANEKLF
TRBV6-1,ASRGYYEQY
TRBV30,AWSVRAREQY
TRBV29-1,SVRTGVNTEAF
TRBV5-6,ASSRPGQGYNEQF
TRBV6-6,ASSYGTAHSNQPQH
TRBV6-4,ASSEQSASYNEQF
TRBV5-6,ASSLVAGGPGDTQY
TRBV11-3,ASSLTSSSGNTIY
TRBV11-3,ASSGESGWQF
TRBV5-1,ASSYDYRGGYEQY
TRBV2,ASREDTGELF
TRBV19,ASSTILAGLGADTQY
TRBV5-1,ASSFESGSPYEQF
TRBV9,ASSPVGDTGELF
TRBV30,AWSILGTQY
TRBV4-1,ASSQGSQGGNTIY
TRBV6-4,ASSVGSGSGDTQY
TRBV30,AWSATPQGQPQH
TRBV6-1,ASSGGPGLRGYNEQF
TRBV12-5,ASGLVLYGELF
TRBV5-1,ASSLVATYNEQF
TRBV30,AWTHGTLNGYT
TRBV5-1,ASSLTWGNYGYT
TRBV6-1,AGGLHFANTGELF
TRBV19,ASSPRQAQGNTIY
TRBV15,ATSRDNSGANVLT
TRBV7-6,ASSFGDTQY
TRBV18,ASSSSTEAF
TRBV30,AWSVSRTSGSTDTQY
TRBV4-2,ASSHPGTSVSYNEQF
TRBV6-1,ASTSPGQPQH
TRBV11-2,ASSLDRVETQY
TRBV5-4,ASSSKREIQNIQY
TRBV7-3,ASSFVGGPSVNEQF
TRBV27,ASRRLAGAGELF
TRBV6-5,ASVSPSYEQY
TRBV5-4,ASSLRLAENTGELF
TRBV2,ASSDYTDTQY